This T cell receptor beta chain was captured in a study of blood T cell repertoires in COVID-19. Study details: Collection of acute and convalescent COVID-19 samples took place in the United States, Italy and Spain. T cells, B-cell-depleted T cells, or PBMCs supplied cDNA or gDNA.

Authors' analysis steps: Counts of nucleated cells, estimated from reference gene primer amplification, were obtained. Sequenced by immunoSEQ multiplex PCR; TCRdb stores in-frame clones only, minus some. Clonal size and the V and J genes are those of that table, whereas D and trimming came from the DNA. The data show roughly 120,000 clones, around 77% seen once. Germline CDR1 and CDR2: MDHEN and SYDVKM. The CDR3 spans 14 residues. The V and J ends lost 6 bases and 0 bases respectively, with 11 bases between them. V gene TRBV28 combines with J gene TRBJ1-1; possible D gene TRBD1, 6 bases. The sample taken for sequencing was peripheral blood. The sequence was obtained from a human donor in a cohort sampled during active COVID-19. In DNA form, the CDR3 reads TGTGCCAGCAGGCAGGGGTTCATGAACACTGAAGCTTTCTTT. It specifies CASRQGFMNTEAFF.